The clone carrying this TCR beta chain turned up a few times. This sample was included in a study of blood T cell repertoires in COVID-19. Across the study: Samples of COVID-19 (acute and convalescent) were obtained from the United States, Italy and Spain. From T cells, B-cell-depleted T cells, or PBMCs came the material, which was cDNA or gDNA.

Authors' data handling: The authors estimated nucleated cell counts from reference gene primer amplification. Sequencing used immunoSEQ multiplex PCR; TCRdb keeps in-frame clones, though not all of them. V, J and clone size were drawn from that table, and D and trimming were deduced from the DNA. The repertoire consists of some 140,000 clones, with 77% occurring once and the leading ten covering 20% to 25%. The receptor was isolated from a man aged 80 or over with acute or convalescent COVID-19. The sample comprised peripheral blood.

The CDR3: CASSLRQFNNSPLHF. In DNA form, the CDR3 reads TGTGCCAGCAGCTTAAGACAGTTCAATAATTCACCCCTCCACTTT. This chain connects TRBV11-2 to TRBJ1-6, with D possibly being TRBD1 (5 bases). Per germline, CDR1 SGHAT and CDR2 FQNNGV. The CDR3 is 15 amino acids. Trimming stripped 2 bases from V and 5 bases from J, with 10 bases between.